What follows are 7 T cell receptor beta chains derived from one specimen sequenced in a study of PD-L1 blockade in urothelial cancer. Method: immunoSEQ multiplex PCR; TCRdb's copy keeps in-frame clones and lacks some. Of tens of thousands of clones listed, around 88% are singletons. The time point: pretreatment peripheral blood. Sequenced here: PBMCs, sampled around atezolizumab (anti-PD-L1) treatment. These receptors were obtained from a woman aged 55-75 years with urothelial cancer.

On this clone: The sample contains more than one DNA sequence encoding this CDR3. The V gene is TRBV7-9, the J gene TRBJ2-7; no clear D. CDR3 size: 11 residues. Germline V gives CDR1 SEHNR, CDR2 FQNEAQ (reference sequence). V dropped 2 bases and J dropped 4 bases, with 3 bases sitting between them. This CDR3 reads CASSLQYEQYF. The CDR3 DNA is TGTGCCAGCAGCTTACAATACGAGCAGTACTTC.

This chain joins TRBV10-3 and TRBJ2-7, with 9 bases fitting TRBD2. Germline CDR1 and CDR2: ENHRY and SYGVKD. Germline trimming cut 6 bases from V and 0 bases from J; bases unmatched to any gene: 6. The CDR3 sequence is 15 residues long. This chain's CDR3 is CAIRSSGVSSYEQYF. In DNA, the CDR3 is TGTGCCATCAGATCTAGCGGGGTGTCCTCCTACGAGCAGTACTTC.

This clone was found once. This chain joins TRBV5-4 and TRBJ2-5, with TRBD2 identical over 14 bases. Germline CDR1 and CDR2: SGHNT and YYREEE (reference sequence). The length of the CDR3 is 15 residues. The V segment lost 3 bases and the J segment 4 bases; nucleotides outside the gene matches: 2. The CDR3 loop reads CASSSGLAGVETQYF. The DNA of the CDR3 is TGTGCCAGCAGCTCGGGACTAGCGGGAGTAGAGACCCAGTACTTC.

The gene calls are TRBV25-1 and TRBJ2-7; D ambiguous. Germline CDR1 reads MGHDK; CDR2 reads SYGVNS. Deletions cut 2 bases from V and 4 bases from J, with 15 bases between. The CDR3 length is 15 residues. Here the CDR3 DNA reads TGTGCCAGCAGTGAAATCGGCGACTTAGGATACGAGCAGTACTTC. This sequence encodes CASSEIGDLGYEQYF.

This clone was seen just once. This chain joins TRBV6-4 and TRBJ2-1, with TRBD2 identical over 14 bases. V was pared by 7 bases and J by 15 bases, with 14 bases of the junction left unmatched. This CDR3 has 15 residues. Germline CDR1 reads MRHNA; CDR2 reads SNTAGT. CDR3 sequence reads: CASTPTGTSGSKPFF. The CDR3 region has the DNA TGTGCCAGCACCCCAACCGGGACTAGCGGGAGTAAGCCGTTCTTC.

The rearrangement links TRBV7-9 to TRBJ1-2, with D unresolved. Germline CDR1 and CDR2: SEHNR and FQNEAQ (reference sequence). Trimming took 0 bases from V and 4 from J, leaving 6 bases between them. This CDR3 comprises 13 residues. CDR3 nucleotides: TGTGCCAGCAGCTTAGCCCGCAGCTATGGCTACACCTTC. This encodes CASSLARSYGYTF.

The V call is TRBV18, the J call TRBJ2-7; TRBD2 might be the D (6 bases). The CDR3 spans 16 residues. CDR1 is KGHSH, CDR2 LQKENI, per germline. The V gene lost 1 base and the J gene lost 4 bases, with 17 bases spanning the gap. CDR3 DNA: TGTGCCAGCTCACCACAATCGCAGGGAGGAAAATACGAGCAGTACTTC. Amino acid sequence: CASSPQSQGGKYEQYF.